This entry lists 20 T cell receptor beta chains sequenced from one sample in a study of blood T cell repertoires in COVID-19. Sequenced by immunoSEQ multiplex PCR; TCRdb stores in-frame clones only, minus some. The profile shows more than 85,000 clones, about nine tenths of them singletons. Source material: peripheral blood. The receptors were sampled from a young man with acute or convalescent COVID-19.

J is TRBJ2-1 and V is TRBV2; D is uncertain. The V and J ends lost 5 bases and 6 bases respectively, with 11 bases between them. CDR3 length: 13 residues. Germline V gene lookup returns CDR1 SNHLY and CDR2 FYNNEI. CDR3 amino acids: CASSPPNLNEQFF. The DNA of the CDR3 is TGTGCCAGCAGTCCCCCTAACCTCAATGAGCAGTTCTTC.

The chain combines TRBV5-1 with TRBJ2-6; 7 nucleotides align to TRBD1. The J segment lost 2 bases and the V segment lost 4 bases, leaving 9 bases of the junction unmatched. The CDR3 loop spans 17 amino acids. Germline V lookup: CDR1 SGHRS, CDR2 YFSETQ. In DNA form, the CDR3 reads TGCGCCAGCAGCCCCAGGGACAGTGTGACTGGGGCCAACGTCCTGACTTTC. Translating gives CASSPRDSVTGANVLTF.

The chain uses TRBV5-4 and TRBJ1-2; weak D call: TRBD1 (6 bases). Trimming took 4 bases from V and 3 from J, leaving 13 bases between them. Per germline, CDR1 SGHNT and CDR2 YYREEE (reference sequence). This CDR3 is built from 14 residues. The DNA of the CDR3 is TGTGCCAGCAGCCCGGACAGCTGGGACTATGGCTACACCTTC. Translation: CASSPDSWDYGYTF.

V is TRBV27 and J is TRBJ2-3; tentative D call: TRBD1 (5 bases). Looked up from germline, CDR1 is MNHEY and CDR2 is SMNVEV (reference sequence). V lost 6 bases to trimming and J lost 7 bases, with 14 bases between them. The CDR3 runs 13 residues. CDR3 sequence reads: CASRDAGINTQYF. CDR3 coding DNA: TGTGCCAGCAGAGATGCAGGGATCAATACGCAGTATTTT.

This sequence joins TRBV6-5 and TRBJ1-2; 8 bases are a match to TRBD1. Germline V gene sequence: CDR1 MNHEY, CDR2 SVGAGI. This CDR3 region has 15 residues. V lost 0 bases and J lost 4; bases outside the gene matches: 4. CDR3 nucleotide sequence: TGTGCCAGCAGTTACTCTCCAGGGGGCGGCTATGGCTACACCTTC. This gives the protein CASSYSPGGGYGYTF.

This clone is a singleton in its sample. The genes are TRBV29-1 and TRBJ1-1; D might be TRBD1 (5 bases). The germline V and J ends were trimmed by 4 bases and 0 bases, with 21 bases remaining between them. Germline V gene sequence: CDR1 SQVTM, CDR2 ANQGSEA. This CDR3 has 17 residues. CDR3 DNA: TGCAGCGTTGGGACCCCGCTAGGGGTCCTCCTGAACACTGAAGCTTTCTTT. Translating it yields CSVGTPLGVLLNTEAFF.

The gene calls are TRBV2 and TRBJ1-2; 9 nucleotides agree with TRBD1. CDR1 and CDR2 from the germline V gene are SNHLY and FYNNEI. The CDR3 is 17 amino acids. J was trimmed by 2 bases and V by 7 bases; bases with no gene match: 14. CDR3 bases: TGTGCCAGCAATCCGGGAGTACAGGGGGCGTCCAACTATGGCTACACCTTC. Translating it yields CASNPGVQGASNYGYTF.

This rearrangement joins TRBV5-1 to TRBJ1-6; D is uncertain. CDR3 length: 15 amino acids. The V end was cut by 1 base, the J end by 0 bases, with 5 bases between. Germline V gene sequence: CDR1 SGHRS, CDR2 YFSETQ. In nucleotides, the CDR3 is TGCGCCAGCAGCTTGCGGGACTCCTATAATTCACCCCTCCACTTT. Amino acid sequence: CASSLRDSYNSPLHF.

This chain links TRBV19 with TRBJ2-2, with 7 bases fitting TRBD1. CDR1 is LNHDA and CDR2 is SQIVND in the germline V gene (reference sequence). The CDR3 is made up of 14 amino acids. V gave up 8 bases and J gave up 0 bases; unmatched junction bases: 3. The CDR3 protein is CASQTGTNTGELFF. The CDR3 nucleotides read TGTGCCAGTCAGACAGGGACGAACACCGGGGAGCTGTTTTTT.

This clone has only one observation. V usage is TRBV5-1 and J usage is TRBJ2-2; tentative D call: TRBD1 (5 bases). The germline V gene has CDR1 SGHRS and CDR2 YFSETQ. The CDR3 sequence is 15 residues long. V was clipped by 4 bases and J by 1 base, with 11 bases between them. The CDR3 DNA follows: TGCGCCAGCAGCATGACAGAGGTGAACACCGGGGAGCTGTTTTTT. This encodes CASSMTEVNTGELFF.

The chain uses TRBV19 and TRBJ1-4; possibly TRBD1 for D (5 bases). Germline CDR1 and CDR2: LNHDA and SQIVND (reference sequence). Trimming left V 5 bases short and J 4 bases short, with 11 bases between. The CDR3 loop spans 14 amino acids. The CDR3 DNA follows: TGTGCCAGTAGTTTGACAGTCGTTAATGAAAAACTGTTTTTT. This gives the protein CASSLTVVNEKLFF.

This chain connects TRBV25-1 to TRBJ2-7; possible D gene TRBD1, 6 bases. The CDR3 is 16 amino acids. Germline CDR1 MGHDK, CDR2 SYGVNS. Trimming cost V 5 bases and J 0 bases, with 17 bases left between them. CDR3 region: CASSQPGQGPSYEQYF. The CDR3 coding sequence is TGTGCCAGCAGTCAACCCGGGCAGGGGCCCTCCTACGAGCAGTACTTC.

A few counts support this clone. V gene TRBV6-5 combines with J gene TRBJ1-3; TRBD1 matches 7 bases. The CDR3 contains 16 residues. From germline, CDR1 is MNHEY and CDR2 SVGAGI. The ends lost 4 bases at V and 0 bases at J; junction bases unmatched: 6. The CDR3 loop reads CASSSTGTPSGNTIYF. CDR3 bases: TGTGCCAGCAGTTCGACAGGGACCCCCTCTGGAAACACCATATATTTT.

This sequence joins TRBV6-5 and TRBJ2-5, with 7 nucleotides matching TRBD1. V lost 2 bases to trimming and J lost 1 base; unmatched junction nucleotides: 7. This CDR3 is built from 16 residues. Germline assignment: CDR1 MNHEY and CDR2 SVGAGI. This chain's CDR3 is CASSYNFGQAQETQYF. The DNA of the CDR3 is TGTGCCAGCAGTTACAACTTTGGACAGGCCCAAGAGACCCAGTACTTC.

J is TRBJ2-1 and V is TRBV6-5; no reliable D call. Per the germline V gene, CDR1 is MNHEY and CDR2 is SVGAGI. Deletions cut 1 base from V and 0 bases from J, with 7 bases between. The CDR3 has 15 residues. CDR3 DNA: TGTGCCAGCAGTTACTTGAGGTTCTCCTACAATGAGCAGTTCTTC. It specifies CASSYLRFSYNEQFF.

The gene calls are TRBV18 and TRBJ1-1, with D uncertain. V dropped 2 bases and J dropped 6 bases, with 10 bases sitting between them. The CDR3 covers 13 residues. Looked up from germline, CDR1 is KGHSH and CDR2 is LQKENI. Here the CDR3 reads CASSPNAASEAFF. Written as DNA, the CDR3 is TGTGCCAGCTCACCAAACGCGGCCTCTGAAGCTTTCTTT. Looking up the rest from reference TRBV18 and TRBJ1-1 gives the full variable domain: NAGVMQNPRHLVRRRGQEARLRCSPMKGHSHVYWYRQLPEEGLKFMVYLQKENIIDESGMPKERFSAEFPKEGPSILRIQQVVRGDSAAYFCASSPNAASEAFFGQGTRLTVV.

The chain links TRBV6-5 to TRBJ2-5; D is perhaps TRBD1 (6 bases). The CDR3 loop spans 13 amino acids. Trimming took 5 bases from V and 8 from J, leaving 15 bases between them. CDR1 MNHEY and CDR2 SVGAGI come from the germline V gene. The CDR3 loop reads CASSNRDTVTQYF. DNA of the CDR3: TGTGCCAGCAGTAACCGGGACACTGTAACCCAGTACTTC.

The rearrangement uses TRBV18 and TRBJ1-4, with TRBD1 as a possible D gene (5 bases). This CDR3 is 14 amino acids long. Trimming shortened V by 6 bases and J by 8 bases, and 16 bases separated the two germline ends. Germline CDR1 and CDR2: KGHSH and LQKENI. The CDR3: CASSHNGGDEKLFF. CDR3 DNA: TGTGCCAGCTCCCATAACGGCGGGGACGAAAAACTGTTTTTT.

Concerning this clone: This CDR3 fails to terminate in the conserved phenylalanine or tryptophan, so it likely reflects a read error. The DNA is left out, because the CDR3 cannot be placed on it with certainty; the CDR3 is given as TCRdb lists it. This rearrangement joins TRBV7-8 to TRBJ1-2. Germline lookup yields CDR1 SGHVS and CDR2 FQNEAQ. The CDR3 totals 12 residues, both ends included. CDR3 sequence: CASSSGYSGGSI.

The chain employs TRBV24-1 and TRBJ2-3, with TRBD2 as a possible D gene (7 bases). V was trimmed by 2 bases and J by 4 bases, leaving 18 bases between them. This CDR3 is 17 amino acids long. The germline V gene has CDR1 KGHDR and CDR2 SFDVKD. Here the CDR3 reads CATSDWTEPTSADTQYF. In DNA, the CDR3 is TGTGCCACCAGTGATTGGACAGAACCCACTAGCGCAGATACGCAGTATTTT.